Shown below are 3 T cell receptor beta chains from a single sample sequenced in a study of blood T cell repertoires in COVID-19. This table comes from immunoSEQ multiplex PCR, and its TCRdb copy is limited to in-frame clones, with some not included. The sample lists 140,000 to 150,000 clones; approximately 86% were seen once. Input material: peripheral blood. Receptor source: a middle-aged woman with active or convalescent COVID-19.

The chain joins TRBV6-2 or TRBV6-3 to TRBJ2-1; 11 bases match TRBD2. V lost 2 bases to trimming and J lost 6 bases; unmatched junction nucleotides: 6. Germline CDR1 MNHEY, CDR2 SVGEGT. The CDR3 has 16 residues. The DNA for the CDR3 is TGTGCCAGCAGTTACCCGGGACTAGCGGCTCTCAATGAGCAGTTCTTC. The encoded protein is CASSYPGLAALNEQFF.

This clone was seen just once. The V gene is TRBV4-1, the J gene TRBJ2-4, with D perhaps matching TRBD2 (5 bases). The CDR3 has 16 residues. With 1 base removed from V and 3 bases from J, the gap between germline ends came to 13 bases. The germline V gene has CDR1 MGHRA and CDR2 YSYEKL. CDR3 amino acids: CASSQVGEGVKNIQYF. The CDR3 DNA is TGCGCCAGCAGCCAAGTCGGGGAAGGAGTCAAAAACATTCAGTACTTC.

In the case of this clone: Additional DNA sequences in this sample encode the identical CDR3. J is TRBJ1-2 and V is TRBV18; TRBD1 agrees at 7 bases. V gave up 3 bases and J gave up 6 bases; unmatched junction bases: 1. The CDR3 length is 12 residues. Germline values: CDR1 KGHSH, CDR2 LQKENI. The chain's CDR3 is CASSPTGDGYTF. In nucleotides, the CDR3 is TGTGCCAGCTCACCTACAGGGGATGGCTACACCTTC.